This note documents a single TCR beta chain sequence. Its antigen is still unknown. Germline V lookup: CDR1 SGDLS, CDR2 YYNGEE. V lost 0 bases to trimming and J lost 6 bases, with 14 bases between them. This CDR3 has 15 amino acids. These data are taken from a study of shared clonotypes between healthy human individuals. Naive CD8 cells lacked CD45RO, underwent positive selection for CCR7 and left out terminally differentiated effector memory CD45RA+ cells. Method: immunoSEQ multiplex PCR; TCRdb's copy keeps in-frame clones and lacks some. The sample shows about 2 million clones, less than 95% of them seen only once. Overall study results and limits: Estimated richness was generally greater in naive than memory subsets.

Sequencing was done on a sample of naive CD8+ T cells sorted from blood. J is TRBJ2-3 and V is TRBV9, with D uncertain. The TCR originated in a man aged 18 to 29 in good health. In DNA, the CDR3 is TGTGCCAGCAGCGTAGGTCTGAGTCTCAGTGATACGCAGTATTTT. Translated, it gives CASSVGLSLSDTQYF.